This T cell receptor beta chain is drawn from a study of cytomegalovirus exposure and HLA in healthy donors. It was with 60 Vbeta and 13 Jbeta primers that the PCR ran. Measured with immunoSEQ multiplex PCR; TCRdb has only the in-frame clones, and not every one. The data contain under 150,000 clones, about 73% of them singletons. The CDR3 is 15 residues long. CDR1 SEHNR and CDR2 FQNEAQ come from the germline V gene (reference sequence). After removal of 7 bases from V and 6 bases from J, the junction contained 14 bases not matched to a gene. Sequencing used PBMCs. The TCR sequence derives from a human donor in good health. The V gene is TRBV7-9, the J gene TRBJ2-5; TRBD1 matches 7 bases. The CDR3 spells CASNDRDSGSKTQYF. The CDR3, as DNA: TGTGCCAGCAACGACCGGGACAGCGGATCGAAGACCCAGTACTTC.